The 20 T cell receptor beta chains reported below all come from one sample, sequenced in a study of T cells in Graves' hyperthyroidism and ophthalmopathy. Authors of the study amplified TCR beta CDR3 regions from RNA transcripts. A set of HTBI primers served as the primers for a first-round RT-PCR of the TCR CDR3. One entry per CDR3 protein, called by TCRdb with MiXCR from the multiplex PCR reads. The data show 800,000 or so distinct CDR3 sequences, 38% seen once. Source material: blood. The origin of the receptors is a man aged 18 to 30 with Graves' hyperthyroidism.

The chain uses TRBV29-1 and TRBJ2-7; perhaps D is TRBD1 or TRBD2 (5 bases each). The V gene's germline CDR1 is SQVTM and CDR2 ANQGSEA. CDR3 length: 10 residues. The germline V and J ends were trimmed by 8 bases and 3 bases, with 8 bases remaining between them. CDR3 in amino acids: CSLGDYEQYF. The CDR3 DNA reads as TGCAGCTTGGGGGACTACGAGCAGTACTTC.

This clonotype came up many times. The chain carries TRBV7-6 and TRBJ1-4; D is ambiguous. V shed 1 base and J shed 8 bases, with 14 bases lying between them. The CDR3 covers 15 residues. The germline V gene encodes CDR1 SGHVS and CDR2 FNYEAQ. The CDR3 sequence is CASSLEAESGEKLFF. DNA for the CDR3: TGTGCCAGCAGCTTAGAAGCCGAGTCTGGGGAAAAACTGTTTTTT.

This chain links TRBV19 with TRBJ2-7; D gene uncertain. Trimming left V 8 bases short and J 4 bases short, with 21 bases between. CDR3 length: 15 residues. Germline loops: CDR1 LNHDA, CDR2 SQIVND (reference sequence). This chain's CDR3 is CASSPSAQRFYEQYF. CDR3 coding DNA: TGTGCCAGTTCACCCAGCGCCCAGCGATTTTACGAGCAGTACTTC.

This clonotype is a singleton in its sample. The chain employs TRBV9 and TRBJ2-7; 7 bases match TRBD2. Germline assignment: CDR1 SGDLS and CDR2 YYNGEE. The CDR3 spans 15 residues. V lost 4 bases and J lost 0; bases outside the gene matches: 7. DNA of the CDR3: TGTGCCAGCAGCAGGGAAGCGGGGAGCTCCTACGAGCAGTACTTC. Translated: CASSREAGSSYEQYF.

Turning to this clonotype: The junction shows a germline mismatch at one end, possibly a read error. The gene calls are TRBV12-3 or TRBV12-4 and TRBJ2-2, with D tentatively TRBD1 (5 bases). CDR3 length: 15 amino acids. CDR3 region: CASSQGRDGSGELFF. DNA of the CDR3: TGCGCCAGCAGCCAAGGCAGGGATGGCTCCGGGGAGCTGTTTTTT.

Of note for this clonotype: A much larger clonotype is one base distant, so this may be a read error. The chain has TRBV10-2 and TRBJ2-7; 8 bases map to TRBD1. This CDR3 is 15 amino acids long. Germline CDR1 and CDR2: WSHSY and SAAADI. The CDR3 loop reads CASSPTRTGYYEQNF. In DNA form, the CDR3 reads TGCGCCAGCAGCCCGACGAGGACAGGGTACTACGAGCAGAACTTC.

This rearrangement joins TRBV7-2 to TRBJ1-5, with 7 nucleotides matching TRBD1. The germline gives CDR1 SGHTA, CDR2 FQGNSA. The length of the CDR3 is 14 residues. V shed 5 bases, J shed 5 bases, and the junction held 6 bases outside the gene matches. CDR3 in DNA: TGTGCCAGCAGCATAGACAGGGTACATCAGCCCCAGCATTTT. It codes for CASSIDRVHQPQHF. Full variable domain (remainder filled in from reference TRBV7-2 and TRBJ1-5): GAGVSQSPSNKVTEKGKDVELRCDPISGHTALYWYRQSLGQGLEFLIYFQGNSAPDKSGLPSDRFSAERTGGSVSTLTIQRTQQEDSAVYLCASSIDRVHQPQHFGDGTRLSIL.

This clonotype has more than one count but fewer than ten. The chain couples TRBV12-3 or TRBV12-4 to TRBJ1-1, with 9 positions matching TRBD1. Trimming removed 7 bases from V and 1 base from J; junction bases left unmatched: 4. The CDR3 consists of 14 residues. The chain's CDR3 is CASNLQGANTEAFF. Written as DNA, the CDR3 is TGTGCCAGCAACCTACAGGGGGCGAACACTGAAGCTTTCTTT.

This clonotype has at least ten counts. The rearrangement links TRBV20-1 to TRBJ1-1, with D perhaps matching TRBD1 (5 bases). CDR1 and CDR2 (germline): DFQATT, SNEGSKA (reference sequence). With 8 bases removed from V and 1 base from J, the gap between germline ends came to 8 bases. This CDR3 region has 11 residues. The CDR3 here is CSTQGNTEAFF. CDR3 in DNA: TGCAGTACGCAGGGGAACACTGAAGCTTTCTTT.

Of note for this clonotype: In this CDR3 the conserved last residue, phenylalanine or tryptophan, is missing, so a read error is likely. The J gene is TRBJ2-5, the V gene TRBV7-6; D call uncertain. Looked up from germline, CDR1 is SGHVS and CDR2 is FNYEAQ. V lost 8 bases and J lost 5, with 9 bases in between. The CDR3 extends over 11 amino acids. CDR3 sequence: CASSPGETQYL. For the CDR3, the DNA is TGTGCCAGCTCACCCGGGGAGACCCAGTACCTC.

J is TRBJ1-1 and V is TRBV4-1; D call uncertain. Between the trimmed V and J ends, which lost 0 bases and 1 base, there was a span of 6 bases. The CDR3 consists of 14 residues. Germline V gene sequence: CDR1 MGHRA, CDR2 YSYEKL. The CDR3 here is CASSQEPTNTEAFF. The CDR3 coding sequence is TGCGCCAGCAGCCAAGAGCCCACGAACACTGAAGCTTTCTTT.

The chain combines TRBV5-1 with TRBJ1-6; tentative D call: TRBD1 (6 bases). From germline, CDR1 is SGHRS and CDR2 YFSETQ. V was shortened by 0 bases and J by 2 bases, with 15 bases between the two germline ends. The CDR3 is 18 residues long. In DNA form, the CDR3 reads TGCGCCAGCAGCTTGGTCGAAAACAGGGACCCCTATAATTCACCCCTCCACTTT. Its translation is CASSLVENRDPYNSPLHF.

To note about this clonotype: A read error is possible here, since a much larger clone lies one base away. The chain is built from TRBV7-2 and TRBJ2-7, with a weak D call TRBD1 (5 bases). The CDR3 spans 13 residues. Germline CDR1 is SGHTA and CDR2 is FQGNSA. Trimming removed 5 bases from V and 5 bases from J, with 13 bases in between. In DNA form, the CDR3 reads TGTGCCAGCAGCCATCCAGGGTCCCACGAGCAGTACTTC. This encodes CASSHPGSHEQYF.

As concerns this clonotype: A read error is possible here, since a much larger clone lies one base away. V usage is TRBV14 and J usage is TRBJ2-7; 8 bases map to TRBD1. Germline CDR1 and CDR2: SGHDN and FVKESK. The CDR3 contains 14 residues. The CDR3 here is CASSQDPGGYEQHF. The CDR3 bases are TGTGCCAGCAGCCAAGATCCAGGGGGCTACGAGCAGCACTTC. Drawing the rest from reference TRBV14 and TRBJ2-7, the complete variable domain is EAGVTQFPSHSVIEKGQTVTLRCDPISGHDNLYWYRRVMGKEIKFLLHFVKESKQDESGMPNNRFLAERTGGTYSTLKVQPAELEDSGVYFCASSQDPGGYEQHFGPGTRLTVT.

This clonotype was observed many times. The gene calls are TRBV2 and TRBJ2-7, with D hard to call. The CDR3 sequence is 12 residues long. CDR1 and CDR2 (germline): SNHLY, FYNNEI. V lost 0 bases to trimming and J lost 3 bases, with 3 bases between them. CDR3 sequence reads: CASSEADYEQYF. The CDR3 region has the DNA TGTGCCAGCAGTGAAGCAGACTACGAGCAGTACTTC.

The rearrangement joins TRBV9 to TRBJ2-2; D is perhaps TRBD2 (7 bases). The CDR3 is 16 amino acids. Germline loops: CDR1 SGDLS, CDR2 YYNGEE. Trimming stripped 4 bases from V and 4 bases from J, with 17 bases between. The CDR3 loop is CASSRSGGVGTGELFF. In DNA, the CDR3 is TGTGCCAGCAGCCGATCGGGGGGCGTAGGCACCGGGGAGCTGTTTTTT.

This clonotype showed up many times. The genes are TRBV24-1 and TRBJ2-2; D possibly uses TRBD1 or TRBD2 (5 bases each). V was cut by 4 bases and J by 0 bases, with 8 bases left in between. CDR1 is KGHDR and CDR2 is SFDVKD in the germline V gene. CDR3 size: 15 residues. CDR3 nucleotide sequence: TGTGCCACCAGTGAGGGGACGGCGAACACCGGGGAGCTGTTTTTT. This sequence encodes CATSEGTANTGELFF.

This clonotype was seen many times. The chain recombines TRBV2 with TRBJ1-1; D is uncertain. V gave up 4 bases and J gave up 1 base, with 10 bases separating them. This CDR3 comprises 14 residues. Germline CDR1 SNHLY, CDR2 FYNNEI. The CDR3, as DNA: TGTGCCAGCAGTGGGGAGACACCGAACACTGAAGCTTTCTTT. It codes for CASSGETPNTEAFF.

Regarding this clonotype: Just one base apart from a much larger clone, this may be a read error. The chain recombines TRBV7-9 with TRBJ1-5; 8 nucleotides agree with TRBD1. With 5 bases clipped from V and 7 bases from J, the junction kept 10 bases outside the gene matches. CDR3 size: 15 residues. Germline loops: CDR1 SEHNR, CDR2 FQNEAQ (reference sequence). The CDR3 region is CASSSGTGNEQPQHF. CDR3 sequence (DNA): TGTGCCAGCAGCAGCGGGACAGGTAATGAGCAGCCCCAGCATTTT.

Regarding this clonotype: The germline gene is not matched at one end of the junction; a read error may be the cause. The V call is TRBV29-1, the J call TRBJ2-7; 11 nucleotides line up with TRBD1. This CDR3 contains 14 residues. Looked up from germline, CDR1 is SQVTM and CDR2 is ANQGSEA. In DNA, the CDR3 is TGCAACGTTGAAGACTGGGACAGGGGGGACGAGCAGTACTTC. This gives the protein CNVEDWDRGDEQYF.